This T cell receptor (beta chain) comes out of a study of blood T cell repertoires in COVID-19. Germline CDR1 reads SGHAT; CDR2 reads FQDESV (reference sequence). V trimming: 1 base; J trimming: 4 bases; junction bases outside the gene matches: 6. The CDR3 is made up of 15 amino acids. Libraries were prepared by immunoSEQ multiplex PCR; TCRdb keeps only in-frame clonotypes and omits some of them. Counted here are roughly 140,000 clones, 80% to 90% occurring once; the ten biggest clones make up about 3.5%. This TCR derives from an older man with acute or convalescent COVID-19. Specimen: peripheral blood. The chain has TRBV11-1 and TRBJ1-1; TRBD1 matches 7 bases. CDR3 in amino acids: CASSLDGAGGTEAFF. CDR3 coding DNA: TGTGCCAGCAGCTTAGACGGAGCAGGGGGCACTGAAGCTTTCTTT.